This TCR beta chain was sequenced in a study of T cells in Graves' hyperthyroidism and ophthalmopathy. The investigators amplified TCR beta CDR3 regions from RNA transcripts. With the HTBI primer set, the TCR CDR3 went through a first round of RT-PCR. Each CDR3 protein gets one entry after TCRdb re-called the multiplex PCR reads with MiXCR. The sample contains about 160,000 distinct CDR3 sequences, about a tenth of which appear only once. This clonotype appeared many times. These patients, aged 18 to 65, had recently diagnosed hyperthyroidism lasting under 2 months. Clinical symptoms, serum thyroxine, TRAb, thyroid ultrasound and orbital computed tomography informed diagnoses. Using around 10 ml of fresh peripheral blood, PBMCs were prepared. This CDR3 is 15 amino acids long. The junction had 11 bases not matched to a gene; V was cut back by 6 bases and J by 5 bases.

This receptor was taken from a woman younger than 30 with Graves' hyperthyroidism that later progressed to Graves' ophthalmopathy. The sequencing sample was made of blood. This rearrangement joins TRBV12-3 or TRBV12-4 to TRBJ1-1; 8 bases align to TRBD1. CDR3 nucleotides: TGTGCCAGCAGCCGGAGAACAGGGGGGTCGACTGAAGCTTTCTTT. This sequence encodes CASSRRTGGSTEAFF.